This T cell receptor beta chain was recorded in a study of T-cell memory formation after mild COVID-19. The germline V and J ends were trimmed by 5 bases and 5 bases, with 24 bases remaining between them. Germline CDR1 reads SGHTA; CDR2 reads FQGNSA. The CDR3 sequence is 17 residues long. This clonotype was observed a few times. The target antigen is unknown. Each CDR3 protein gets one entry after TCRdb re-called the 5' RACE reads with MiXCR. The data contain 350,000 to 450,000 distinct CDR3 sequences, 13% to 15% of them singletons. Study-wide findings and caveats: Clones that shrank (day 15 to 85) were balanced CD4/CD8, whereas later expanders leaned CD4+.

The J gene is TRBJ1-1, the V gene TRBV7-2; TRBD1 might be the D (5 bases). The material sequenced was PBMCs or a T cell subset sorted from them (not recorded which). This TCR came from a man between 18 and 29 years old who had mild COVID-19 (a few samples of this study predate the infection). Cell type and time point are not known. CDR3 in DNA: TGTGCCAGCAGCCTCCCGAAAAGGGGCCGTATGGGAACTGAAGCTTTCTTT. It is translated as CASSLPKRGRMGTEAFF.